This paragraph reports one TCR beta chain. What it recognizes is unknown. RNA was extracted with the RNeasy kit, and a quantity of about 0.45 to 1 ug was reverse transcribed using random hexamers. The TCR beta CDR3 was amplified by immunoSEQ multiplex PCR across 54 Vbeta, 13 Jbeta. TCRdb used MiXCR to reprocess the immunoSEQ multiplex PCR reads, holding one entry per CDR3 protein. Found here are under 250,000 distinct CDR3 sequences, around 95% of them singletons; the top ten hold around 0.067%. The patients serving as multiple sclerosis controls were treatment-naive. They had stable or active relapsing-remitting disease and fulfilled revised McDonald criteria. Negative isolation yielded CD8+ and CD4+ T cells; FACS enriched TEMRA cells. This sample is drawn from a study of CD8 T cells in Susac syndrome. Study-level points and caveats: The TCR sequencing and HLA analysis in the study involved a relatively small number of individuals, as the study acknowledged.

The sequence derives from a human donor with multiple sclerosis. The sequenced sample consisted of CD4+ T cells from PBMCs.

In DNA, the CDR3 is TGCAGCGTTGAGGGGGCAGACTATGGCTACACCTTC. It encodes CSVEGADYGYTF. The chain recombines TRBV29-1 with TRBJ1-2; tentative D call: TRBD1 (6 bases). V shed 3 bases and J shed 3 bases, with 8 bases lying between them. The CDR3 loop spans 12 amino acids. Germline CDR1 is SQVTM and CDR2 is ANQGSEA.